The 23 T cell receptor beta chains presented below share a single source sample, sequenced in a study of T cells in tumors after PD-1 blockade. This table comes from immunoSEQ multiplex PCR, and its TCRdb copy is limited to in-frame clones, with some not included. The sample includes 60,000 to 70,000 clones, 74% of them seen just once. The sequencing used PBMCs, collected after anti-PD-1 treatment. These receptor sequences come from a human donor with basal cell carcinoma.

The CDR3 protein is CASSSRPSHTDTQYF. CDR3 nucleotide sequence: TGTGCCAGCAGCTCCCGGCCAAGCCACACAGATACGCAGTATTTT. This chain connects TRBV9 to TRBJ2-3; D gene ambiguous. Trimming shortened V by 4 bases and J by 2 bases, and 14 bases separated the two germline ends. The CDR3 is made up of 15 amino acids. Germline CDR1 and CDR2: SGDLS and YYNGEE. The full variable domain, rest sourced from reference TRBV9 and TRBJ2-3, is DSGVTQTPKHLITATGQRVTLRCSPRSGDLSVYWYQQSLDQGLQFLIQYYNGEERAKGNILERFSAQQFPDLHSELNLSSLELGDSALYFCASSSRPSHTDTQYFGPGTRLTVL.

The J gene is TRBJ1-6, the V gene TRBV5-1; no definite D call. V was trimmed by 0 bases and J by 7 bases, leaving 11 bases between them. CDR3 length equals 15 residues. Germline V gives CDR1 SGHRS, CDR2 YFSETQ. The CDR3 region has the DNA TGCGCCAGCAGCTTGGTGGTAGGTCAAAATTCACCCCTCCACTTT. It yields the protein CASSLVVGQNSPLHF.

The gene calls are TRBV7-2 and TRBJ2-5, with 12 bases matching TRBD2. Per the germline V gene, CDR1 is SGHTA and CDR2 is FQGNSA. The length of the CDR3 is 19 residues. The ends lost 4 bases at V and 4 bases at J; junction bases unmatched: 16. In DNA, the CDR3 is TGTGCCAGCAGCTCCGCTCATCTTCTAGCGGGGGGGCAGGTAGAGACCCAGTACTTC. This gives the protein CASSSAHLLAGGQVETQYF.

CDR3 in amino acids: CASSQDIPDTQYF. CDR3 DNA sequence: TGTGCCAGCAGCCAAGATATACCAGATACGCAGTATTTT. This rearrangement joins TRBV3-1 (or the pseudogene TRBV3-2) to TRBJ2-3, with no clear D. The length of the CDR3 is 13 residues. V dropped 0 bases and J dropped 4 bases, with 5 bases sitting between them. The germline gives CDR1 LGHDT, CDR2 YNNKEL (reference sequence).

This clone was detected a few times. The rearrangement joins TRBV6-6 to TRBJ1-4, with TRBD1 matching 9 bases. CDR1 is MNHNY, CDR2 SVGAGI, per germline (reference sequence). The CDR3 is 15 residues long. V lost 5 bases and J lost 8; bases outside the gene matches: 9. This chain's CDR3 is CASSHTGTGWEKLFF. In DNA, the CDR3 is TGTGCCAGCAGTCATACCGGGACAGGGTGGGAAAAACTGTTTTTT.

This chain links TRBV18 with TRBJ2-4; 9 positions match TRBD1. CDR1 and CDR2 (germline): KGHSH, LQKENI. The CDR3 runs to 16 residues. The V and J ends lost 6 bases and 0 bases, in that order; junction bases with no gene match: 6. CDR3 loop: CASSPGQGRAKNIQYF. In DNA form, the CDR3 reads TGTGCCAGCTCTCCTGGACAGGGGAGAGCCAAAAACATTCAGTACTTC.

As concerns this clone: Other DNA sequences in this sample translate to the same CDR3. The chain uses TRBV5-1 and TRBJ2-7; 9 positions agree with TRBD2. The CDR3 has 14 amino acids. From germline, CDR1 is SGHRS and CDR2 YFSETQ. Unmatched junction bases numbered 4, after V lost 0 bases and J lost 6 bases. This CDR3 is CASSLALAGREQYF. The CDR3, as DNA: TGCGCCAGCAGCTTGGCCCTAGCGGGGCGCGAGCAGTACTTC.

CDR3 DNA: TGTGCCAGCAGTAAATGGGGCAGCAATCAGCCCCAGCATTTT. It specifies CASSKWGSNQPQHF. The rearrangement joins TRBV5-6 to TRBJ1-5, with D perhaps TRBD1 (5 bases). Trimming shortened V by 5 bases and J by 1 base, and 10 bases separated the two germline ends. Germline-derived CDR1 and CDR2 are SGHDT and YYEEEE. This CDR3 is 14 amino acids long.

This clone has just one count. V is TRBV6-5 and J is TRBJ2-2; D is uncertain. The V end was cut by 10 bases, the J end by 5 bases, with 20 bases between. This CDR3 is built from 15 residues. The germline CDR1 and CDR2 sequences are MNHEY and SVGAGI. CDR3 nucleotides: TGTGCCACCCAAAAAACGGCCCTAAGGACCGGGGAGCTGTTTTTT. Amino acid sequence: CATQKTALRTGELFF.

This clone was detected many times. This sample also contains other DNA sequences that code for the same CDR3. The rearrangement uses TRBV19 and TRBJ1-5; 9 bases align to TRBD1. In germline, CDR1 is LNHDA, CDR2 SQIVND (reference sequence). This CDR3 is built from 13 residues. V gave up 10 bases and J gave up 1 base; unmatched junction bases: 2. The CDR3 coding sequence is TGTGCCACCGACAGGGGGAGCAATCAGCCCCAGCATTTT. Translation gives CATDRGSNQPQHF.

The V and J genes are TRBV10-3 and TRBJ2-5; 11 bases agree with TRBD1. With V trimmed by 2 bases and J by 2 bases, 10 bases remained unmatched. Germline V gives CDR1 ENHRY, CDR2 SYGVKD. CDR3 length: 18 amino acids. The CDR3: CAISEPSSGTGGQETQYF. DNA for the CDR3: TGTGCCATCAGTGAGCCAAGCTCCGGGACAGGGGGTCAAGAGACCCAGTACTTC.

The genes are TRBV15 and TRBJ1-4, with no clear D. The CDR3 totals 16 residues. V was cut by 0 bases and J by 4 bases, with 12 bases left in between. Germline values: CDR1 LNHNV, CDR2 YYDKDF (reference sequence). The CDR3 sequence is CATSRDKGRLNEKLFF. The CDR3 DNA is TGTGCCACCAGCAGAGATAAGGGCAGGCTTAATGAAAAACTGTTTTTT.

This clone has a single count. This chain links TRBV18 with TRBJ2-7, with a possible D match to TRBD2 (5 bases). Germline lookup yields CDR1 KGHSH and CDR2 LQKENI. The CDR3 runs 13 residues. The V end was cut by 3 bases, the J end by 6 bases, with 12 bases between. The CDR3 is CASSPGEKVEQYF. The CDR3, as DNA: TGTGCCAGCTCACCGGGAGAGAAGGTCGAGCAGTACTTC.

The rearrangement links TRBV30 to TRBJ2-7; D is undetermined. The CDR3 spans 15 residues. V was pared by 1 base and J by 0 bases, with 13 bases between. The germline V gene has CDR1 GTSNPN and CDR2 SVGIG (reference sequence). CDR3 residues: CAWSEGAYSSYEQYF. CDR3 DNA: TGTGCCTGGAGTGAGGGCGCCTATAGCTCCTACGAGCAGTACTTC.

This clone has more than one count but fewer than ten. The chain joins TRBV23-1 to TRBJ2-5; D call uncertain. TRBV23-1 has ORF status, its function being uncertain. Trimming cost V 6 bases and J 1 base, with 18 bases left between them. The CDR3 sequence is 16 residues long. CDR3 sequence (DNA): TGCGCCAGCAGCCTCCCTCCTCCAGGCCCCCAAGAGACCCAGTACTTC. This sequence encodes CASSLPPPGPQETQYF.

This chain uses TRBV6-1 with TRBJ2-7, with 13 bases lining up with TRBD2. Per germline, CDR1 MNHNS and CDR2 SASEGT. The CDR3 sequence is 15 residues long. With V trimmed by 3 bases and J by 4 bases, 3 bases remained unmatched. The CDR3 sequence: CASSETSGGPYEQYF. The CDR3, as DNA: TGTGCCAGCAGTGAGACTAGCGGGGGGCCGTACGAGCAGTACTTC.

The V and J genes are TRBV7-8 and TRBJ1-1; D remains ambiguous. This CDR3 is built from 14 residues. The germline V gene encodes CDR1 SGHVS and CDR2 FQNEAQ. Trimming removed 3 bases from V and 1 base from J, with 9 bases in between. CDR3 bases: TGTGCCAGCAGCTTGTCGGAGGGGAACACTGAAGCTTTCTTT. Its translation is CASSLSEGNTEAFF.

The chain is built from TRBV5-4 and TRBJ1-5, with D perhaps TRBD1 (5 bases). This CDR3 is built from 18 residues. Per the germline V gene, CDR1 is SGHNT and CDR2 is YYREEE (reference sequence). Deletions cut 0 bases from V and 0 bases from J, with 16 bases between. Here the CDR3 DNA reads TGTGCCAGCAGCTTGGGAGGACCCGACAGAAATAGCAATCAGCCCCAGCATTTT. Its protein is CASSLGGPDRNSNQPQHF.

This clone was seen a few times. The rearrangement joins TRBV12-3 or TRBV12-4 to TRBJ2-7; D uncertain. This CDR3 comprises 12 residues. V dropped 3 bases and J dropped 3 bases, with 6 bases sitting between them. The CDR3 here is CASSLAYYEQYF. In nucleotides, the CDR3 is TGTGCCAGCAGTTTGGCCTACTACGAGCAGTACTTC.

This chain connects TRBV6-5 to TRBJ2-7, with a possible D match to TRBD1 (7 bases). The V end was cut by 6 bases, the J end by 3 bases, with 12 bases between. The germline V gene has CDR1 MNHEY and CDR2 SVGAGI. This CDR3 region has 13 residues. For the CDR3, the DNA is TGTGCCAGCAGAGGAGGGACAGACTACGAGCAGTACTTC. It specifies CASRGGTDYEQYF.

This clone is a singleton in its sample. This sample also contains other DNA sequences that code for the same CDR3. V gene TRBV6-4 combines with J gene TRBJ2-3; 12 nucleotides agree with TRBD2. This CDR3 has 15 amino acids. Germline V gene data show CDR1 as MRHNA and CDR2 as SNTAGT. Losses at the gene ends were 5 bases for V and 1 base for J; bases not matched to a gene: 1. The CDR3 loop reads CASSRTSGGTDTQYF. CDR3 sequence (DNA): TGTGCCAGCAGTCGGACTAGCGGGGGCACAGATACGCAGTATTTT.

This clone was detected only a few times. The chain carries TRBV2 and TRBJ2-7, with TRBD1 as a possible D gene (5 bases). The CDR3 totals 14 residues. CDR1 and CDR2 from the germline V gene are SNHLY and FYNNEI. The V gene lost 5 bases and the J gene lost 3 bases, with 14 bases spanning the gap. CDR3 sequence (DNA): TGTGCCAGCAGTAAGCAGGGTTTGGACTACGAGCAGTACTTC. As protein: CASSKQGLDYEQYF.

This rearrangement joins TRBV7-2 to TRBJ2-3; the match to TRBD2 covers 15 bases. The J segment lost 4 bases and the V segment lost 4 bases, leaving 3 bases of the junction unmatched. Germline V lookup: CDR1 SGHTA, CDR2 FQGNSA. The CDR3 extends over 16 amino acids. This CDR3 reads CASSSGLAGGPDTQYF. The CDR3 DNA is TGTGCCAGCAGCTCCGGACTAGCGGGGGGGCCAGATACGCAGTATTTT.